This T cell receptor beta chain was captured in a study of memory CD8 T cells in hepatitis C reinfection (dated by TCRdb to the late 2010s). About the study as a whole: Two consecutive HCV infections were spontaneously resolved by three donors, whereas a primary infection was cleared by two donors who then became chronically infected after reinfection. In the reinfection study, participants with a resolved prior HCV infection were followed up every 3 months. The peak reinfection time point was selected on the basis of previously published longitudinal tetramer+ CD8 T cell frequency data. Peak reinfection samples were taken from 3 to 8 weeks after reinfection was detected. The study tracked the TCR beta repertoire of virus-specific CD8 T cells longitudinally across an HCV reinfection episode in four to six donors. HCV reinfection was defined as a positive HCV RNA test following two negative tests taken at least 60 days apart. About five reinfection cases with stored pre-reinfection samples were identified between 2009 and 2012. On the study overall, not on this receptor specifically: With only 4 to 6 donors, the study could not reach definitive conclusions about public clonotypes linked to secondary clearance.

The library came from the immunoSEQ multiplex PCR assay. Genomic DNA was extracted from the sorted cells, and the TCR beta V, D and J regions were sequenced using the automated high-throughput method of Adaptive Biotechnologies. CDR3 regions were amplified with a two-step, bias-controlled multiplex PCR. Amplified TCR beta libraries were sequenced on an Illumina instrument. As for the authors' bioinformatics: Demultiplexed reads were processed to reduce amplification and sequencing bias, and the IMGT database was used to assign CDR3 sequences to gene families. Repertoire data were analyzed with ImmunoSEQ software version 2.0. Clonotype lists were filtered to remove out-of-frame sequences and sequences containing stop codons in the CDR3. Clonotypes below 0.01% frequency were excluded because they corresponded to less than one cell. To get richness, observed richness was divided by input cell number, while evenness came from dividing Shannon entropy by log observed richness. Repertoire diversity and similarity between time points were quantified using Simpson diversity and Morisita-Horn overlap indices. Clonotypes were grouped as dominant (>1%), sub-dominant (0.5-0.99%), low abundance (0.1-0.49%) or lowest abundance (<0.1%). The germline index was obtained by subtracting total nucleotide additions from total CDR3 length and then dividing the result by total CDR3 length. The table comes from immuneACCESS by way of TCRdb, which keeps in-frame sequences with V and J called. Part of the clones is missing from these tables; in studies checked, under half for an unresolved V gene and the rest for unknown reasons. V and J calls and clone size are as listed in that table; D and trimming were resolved from the DNA. This sample lists about 2,500 clones; 80% to 90% were detected once. 20% to 25% of the sample is held by the ten biggest clonotypes.

What this sample's time point label stands for: peak reinfection, 3 to 8 weeks after reinfection detection. The sorted cells were sequenced directly ex vivo, without any in vitro expansion ahead of TCR sequencing. The donors were people who inject drugs and were enrolled in Canada's Montreal Acute Hepatitis C Cohort Study (HEPCO). Total naive CD8 T cells, sorted as viable CD3+ CD8+ CD45RO-, came from a couple of donors at all three reinfection time points as controls. Before sorting, cryopreserved peripheral blood mononuclear cells were thawed and used as the source for purifying CD8 T cells. CD8 T cells were enriched by negative selection with the MACS CD8+ T cell Isolation Kit. Cell sorting was done on a BD FACSAria II sorter with FACSDiva software, and data were analyzed with FlowJo. Concerning this clone itself: It has no known antigen specificity. No much larger clone exists at a distance of one base, and base qualities are not known.

The origin of this receptor is a man aged 50-60 years with hepatitis C virus infection. The sample was naive CD8+ T cells sorted from blood. What this sample's cell subset or site label stands for: total naive CD8+CD45RO- T cells.

The sequenced DNA: TGTGCCAGCAGCGTAGCTCGGGGGGGCACAGATACGCAGTATTTT. Translation gives CASSVARGGTDTQYF. The V gene is TRBV9 and the J gene is TRBJ2-3, with 7 bases aligning to TRBD2. V loses 0 bases at its end and J loses 1 base; junction bases beyond the gene matches: 2. Reading the germline V gene gives CDR1 SGDLS and CDR2 YYNGEE. The CDR3 runs 15 amino acids, cysteine and phenylalanine included. Only the CDR3 portion is preserved as DNA: 45 bases, with reading frame beginning at the first base.